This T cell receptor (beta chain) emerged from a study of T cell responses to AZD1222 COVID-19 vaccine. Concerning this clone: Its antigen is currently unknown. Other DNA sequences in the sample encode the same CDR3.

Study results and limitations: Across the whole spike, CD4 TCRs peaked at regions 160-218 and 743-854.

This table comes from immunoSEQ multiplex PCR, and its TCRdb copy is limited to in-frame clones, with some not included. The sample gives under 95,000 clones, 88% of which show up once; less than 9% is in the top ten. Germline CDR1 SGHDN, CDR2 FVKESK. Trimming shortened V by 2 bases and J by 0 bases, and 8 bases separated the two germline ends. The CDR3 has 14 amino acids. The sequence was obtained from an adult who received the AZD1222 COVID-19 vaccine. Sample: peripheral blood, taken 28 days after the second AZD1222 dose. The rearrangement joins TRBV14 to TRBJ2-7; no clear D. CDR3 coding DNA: TGTGCCAGCAGCCAAATGGGATCCTCCTACGAGCAGTACTTC. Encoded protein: CASSQMGSSYEQYF.